This T cell receptor (beta chain) was found in a study of T cells in Graves' hyperthyroidism and ophthalmopathy. This CDR3 has 15 amino acids. In germline, CDR1 is SGHVS, CDR2 FQNEAQ. V gave up 2 bases and J gave up 3 bases, with 14 bases separating them. The TCR beta CDR3 regions underwent amplification using RNA transcripts as the source. The TCR CDR3 first-round RT-PCR relied on the HTBI primer set. TCRdb redid the calling of the multiplex PCR reads with MiXCR, one entry per CDR3 protein. The profile shows roughly 570,000 distinct CDR3 sequences, 35% to 55% of them singletons. What was sequenced was peripheral blood or thyroid tissue (not recorded which). This sequence joins TRBV7-8 and TRBJ2-7; D is possibly TRBD2 (5 bases). This TCR was sampled from an adult woman with Graves' disease, either hyperthyroidism or ophthalmopathy (not recorded which). Here the CDR3 DNA reads TGTGCCAGCAGCTTATTGGGCTTGGCGGGCTACGAGCAGTACTTC. Its protein is CASSLLGLAGYEQYF.